Listed here are 5 T cell receptor beta chains from one sample, sequenced in a study of circulating CD8 cells and anti-PD-1 response in melanoma. Four subsets defined by PD-1 and/or TIGIT were sorted from live CD3+CD8+TCRalphabeta+ cells. TCR libraries were prepared from around 14 ng of total RNA with the QIAseq Immune Repertoire TCR panel. TCRdb reprocessed the reads via MiXCR and lists one record per CDR3 protein. The sample has some 500 distinct CDR3 sequences, approximately 7% seen once. Sample: CD8+ T cells from PBMCs, taken at baseline or after one month of anti-PD-1 therapy (not recorded which). The receptors were gathered from a human donor with melanoma.

This clonotype is deemed large. V usage is TRBV6-1 and J usage is TRBJ1-5; D gene ambiguous. Germline V lookup: CDR1 MNHNS, CDR2 SASEGT. CDR3 size: 15 residues. V dropped 3 bases and J dropped 0 bases, with 9 bases sitting between them. CDR3 bases: TGTGCCAGCAGTGACGTTACGGGTAGCAATCAGCCCCAGCATTTT. This codes for CASSDVTGSNQPQHF.

This clonotype rates as medium-sized. V gene TRBV5-6 combines with J gene TRBJ2-5; D not resolved. The V and J ends lost 4 bases and 2 bases respectively, with 15 bases between them. The CDR3 length is 15 residues. The V gene's germline CDR1 is SGHDT and CDR2 YYEEEE. CDR3 region: CASSPDERAQETQYF. For the CDR3, the DNA is TGTGCCAGCAGCCCGGACGAAAGGGCACAAGAGACCCAGTACTTC.

By sample share, this clonotype is medium-sized. This rearrangement joins TRBV29-1 to TRBJ2-1; no reliable D call. V was shortened by 7 bases and J by 7 bases, with 8 bases between the two germline ends. Per germline, CDR1 SQVTM and CDR2 ANQGSEA. This CDR3 contains 10 residues. The CDR3 sequence: CSGHRNEQFF. The CDR3 DNA is TGCAGCGGCCATAGAAATGAGCAGTTCTTC.

The genes are TRBV5-4 and TRBJ2-7; D may be TRBD2 (7 bases). Germline values: CDR1 SGHNT, CDR2 YYREEE (reference sequence). This CDR3 is built from 15 residues. V was clipped by 0 bases and J by 2 bases, with 12 bases between them. The CDR3 region is CASSLARGAAYEQYF. DNA for the CDR3: TGTGCCAGCAGCTTGGCCCGGGGGGCAGCCTACGAGCAGTACTTC. The whole variable domain, remainder taken from reference TRBV5-4 and TRBJ2-7, is ETGVTQSPTHLIKTRGQQVTLRCSSQSGHNTVSWYQQALGQGPQFIFQYYREEENGRGNFPPRFSGLQFPNYSSELNVNALELDDSALYLCASSLARGAAYEQYFGPGTRLTVT.

Judged by abundance, this clonotype is medium-sized. V usage is TRBV19 and J usage is TRBJ2-1; D remains unclear. CDR1 and CDR2 from the germline V gene are LNHDA and SQIVND (reference sequence). This CDR3 spans 12 amino acids. Trimming stripped 3 bases from V and 7 bases from J, with 7 bases between. CDR3 sequence reads: CASSMGWNEQFF. In DNA, the CDR3 is TGTGCCAGTAGTATGGGCTGGAATGAGCAGTTCTTC.